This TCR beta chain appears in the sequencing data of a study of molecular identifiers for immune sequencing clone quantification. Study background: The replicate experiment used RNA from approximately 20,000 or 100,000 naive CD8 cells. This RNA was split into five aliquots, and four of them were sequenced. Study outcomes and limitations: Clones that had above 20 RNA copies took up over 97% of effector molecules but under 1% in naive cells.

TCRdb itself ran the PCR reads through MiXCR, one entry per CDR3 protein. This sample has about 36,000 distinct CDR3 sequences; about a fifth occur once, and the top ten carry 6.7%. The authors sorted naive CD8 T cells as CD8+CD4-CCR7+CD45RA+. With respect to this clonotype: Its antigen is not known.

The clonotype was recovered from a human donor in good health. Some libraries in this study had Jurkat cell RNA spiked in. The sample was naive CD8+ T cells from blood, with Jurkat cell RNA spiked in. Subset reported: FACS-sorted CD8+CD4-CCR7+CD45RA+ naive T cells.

The DNA for the CDR3 is TGTGCCAGCAGCTTAGAGGCGGGTAATGAAAAACTGTTTTTT. Translating it yields CASSLEAGNEKLFF. This rearrangement joins TRBV11-2 to TRBJ1-4; D unclear. Germline assignment: CDR1 SGHAT and CDR2 FQNNGV. The CDR3 sequence is 14 residues long. V shed 0 bases and J shed 4 bases, with 6 bases lying between them.